The text below deals with one T cell receptor (beta chain). Its antigen remains unidentified. This entry comes from a study of T cell responses to AZD1222 COVID-19 vaccine. General study findings and limits: Unmutated variant regions are reportedly targeted by nearly half of spike-specific TCRs. Receipt of two AZD1222 doses was followed by a rise in Spike-specific TCR breadth and depth. Recipients of AZD1222 seropositive at baseline numbered only five or six.

From germline, CDR1 is KGHSH and CDR2 LQKENI. The V and J ends lost 6 bases and 6 bases respectively, with 12 bases between them. The CDR3 has 12 residues. Libraries were prepared by immunoSEQ multiplex PCR; TCRdb keeps only in-frame clonotypes and omits some of them. The table shows approximately 70,000 clones, with roughly 75% occurring only once. The sequence derives from an adult who received the AZD1222 COVID-19 vaccine. The sequencing used peripheral blood, collected 28 days after the second AZD1222 dose. The chain links TRBV18 to TRBJ2-7; TRBD2 is a possible D gene (6 bases). CDR3 coding DNA: TGTGCCAGCTCCCCCGGGGGTCCCGAGCAGTACTTC. Encoded protein: CASSPGGPEQYF.